This TCR beta chain was recorded in a study of CD8 T cells in ankylosing spondylitis. This clonotype was detected only a few times. Its antigen remains unidentified. Findings and caveats of the study: Seemingly distinctive of ankylosing spondylitis blood was a TCR beta motif formed by eight highly homologous variants. Some of these motif variants have turned up before, in reports on reactive arthritis synovial fluid and blood. Reports say disease-linked clones showed up significantly more in matched ankylosing spondylitis synovial fluid.

The CDR3 spans 16 residues. Trimming left V 0 bases short and J 6 bases short, with 15 bases between. Germline CDR1 and CDR2: SGHNT and YYREEE (reference sequence). TCRdb re-derived calls from the 5' RACE reads in MiXCR, one entry per CDR3 protein. The sample lists around 770,000 distinct CDR3 sequences, 10% to 15% occurring once. The genes are TRBV5-4 and TRBJ2-2, with no clear D. The TCR comes from a male donor with ankylosing spondylitis. The specimen was blood, either unsorted or a sorted T cell fraction (not recorded which). The CDR3 here is CASSLGLHGTPGELFF. The CDR3 DNA reads TGTGCCAGCAGCTTGGGACTGCACGGAACTCCCGGGGAGCTGTTTTTT.